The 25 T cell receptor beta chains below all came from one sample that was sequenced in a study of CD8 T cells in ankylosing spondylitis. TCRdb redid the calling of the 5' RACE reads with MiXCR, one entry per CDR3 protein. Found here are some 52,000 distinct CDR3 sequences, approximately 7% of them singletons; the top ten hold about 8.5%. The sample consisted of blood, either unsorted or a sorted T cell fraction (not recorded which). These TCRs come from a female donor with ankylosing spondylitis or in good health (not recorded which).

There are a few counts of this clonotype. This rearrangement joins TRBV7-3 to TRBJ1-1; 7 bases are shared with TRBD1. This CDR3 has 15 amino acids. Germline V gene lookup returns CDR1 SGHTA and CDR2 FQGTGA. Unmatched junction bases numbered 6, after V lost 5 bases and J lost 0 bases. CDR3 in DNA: TGTGCCAGCAGCCGGACAGGCAGCATGAACACTGAAGCTTTCTTT. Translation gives CASSRTGSMNTEAFF.

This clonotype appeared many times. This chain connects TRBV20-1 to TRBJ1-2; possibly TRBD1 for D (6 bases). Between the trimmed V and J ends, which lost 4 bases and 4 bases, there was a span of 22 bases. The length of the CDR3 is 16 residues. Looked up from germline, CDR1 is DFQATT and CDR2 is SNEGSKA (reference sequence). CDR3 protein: CSAMRRDKSISYGYTF. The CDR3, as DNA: TGCAGTGCTATGCGAAGGGACAAATCGATCTCCTATGGCTACACCTTC.

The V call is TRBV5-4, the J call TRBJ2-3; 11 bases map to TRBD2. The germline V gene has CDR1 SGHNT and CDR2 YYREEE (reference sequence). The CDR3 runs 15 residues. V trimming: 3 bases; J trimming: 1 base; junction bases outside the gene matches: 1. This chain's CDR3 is CASSWGLAGTDTQYF. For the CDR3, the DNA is TGTGCCAGCAGCTGGGGACTAGCGGGCACAGATACGCAGTATTTT.

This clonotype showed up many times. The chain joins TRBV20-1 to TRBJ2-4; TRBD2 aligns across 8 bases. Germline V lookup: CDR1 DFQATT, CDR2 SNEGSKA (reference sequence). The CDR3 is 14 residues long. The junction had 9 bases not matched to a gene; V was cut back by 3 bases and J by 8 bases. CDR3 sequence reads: CSARIPGGRDIQYF. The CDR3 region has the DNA TGCAGTGCTAGGATTCCGGGGGGGCGTGACATTCAGTACTTC.

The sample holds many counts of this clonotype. The chain's CDR3 is CASSDWTGVETQYF. The DNA of the CDR3 is TGTGCCAGCAGTGATTGGACAGGGGTTGAGACCCAGTACTTC. This sequence joins TRBV25-1 and TRBJ2-5, with 9 bases lining up with TRBD1. CDR1 and CDR2 (germline): MGHDK, SYGVNS. The CDR3 length is 14 residues. The ends lost 3 bases at V and 5 bases at J; junction bases unmatched: 4.

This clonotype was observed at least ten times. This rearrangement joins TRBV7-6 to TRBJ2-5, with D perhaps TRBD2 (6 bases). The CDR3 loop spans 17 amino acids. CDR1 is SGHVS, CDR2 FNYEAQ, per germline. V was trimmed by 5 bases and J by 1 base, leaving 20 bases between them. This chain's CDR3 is CASSVQMAGPGQETQYF. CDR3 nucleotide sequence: TGTGCCAGCAGCGTTCAGATGGCGGGACCTGGCCAAGAGACCCAGTACTTC. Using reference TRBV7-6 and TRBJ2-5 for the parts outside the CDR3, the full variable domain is GAGVSQSPRYKVTKRGQDVALRCDPISGHVSLYWYRQALGQGPEFLTYFNYEAQQDKSGLPNDRFSAERPEGSISTLTIQRTEQRDSAMYRCASSVQMAGPGQETQYFGPGTRLLVL.

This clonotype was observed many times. The CDR3 loop is CASSSTGRNTIYF. The CDR3 DNA sequence: TGTGCCAGCAGTTCTACAGGTAGAAACACCATATATTTT. The chain is built from TRBV27 and TRBJ1-3, with D perhaps matching TRBD1 (5 bases). Trimming cost V 4 bases and J 5 bases, with 9 bases left between them. Germline V gene sequence: CDR1 MNHEY, CDR2 SMNVEV (reference sequence). This CDR3 comprises 13 residues.

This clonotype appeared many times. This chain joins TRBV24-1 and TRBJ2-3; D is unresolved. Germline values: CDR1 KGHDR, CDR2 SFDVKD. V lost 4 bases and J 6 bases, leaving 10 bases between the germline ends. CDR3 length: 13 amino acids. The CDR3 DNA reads TGTGCCACCAGTGACTCGAAACAGGATACGCAGTATTTT. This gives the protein CATSDSKQDTQYF.

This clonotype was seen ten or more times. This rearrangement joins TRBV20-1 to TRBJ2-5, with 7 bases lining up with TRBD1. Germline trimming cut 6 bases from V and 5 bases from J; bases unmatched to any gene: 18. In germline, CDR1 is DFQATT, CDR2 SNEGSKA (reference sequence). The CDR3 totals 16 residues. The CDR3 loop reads CSAVYKSGQAGETQYF. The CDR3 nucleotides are TGCAGTGCCGTATACAAATCAGGACAGGCCGGCGAGACCCAGTACTTC.

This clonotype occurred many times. The CDR3 region has the DNA TGTGCCAGCAGCTCCGGACAGATGAACACTGAAGCTTTCTTT. Protein product: CASSSGQMNTEAFF. The V call is TRBV11-2, the J call TRBJ1-1, with TRBD1 as a possible D gene (6 bases). Germline assignment: CDR1 SGHAT and CDR2 FQNNGV. Trimming took off 4 bases at V and 0 bases at J, with 9 bases between the two ends. This CDR3 comprises 14 residues.

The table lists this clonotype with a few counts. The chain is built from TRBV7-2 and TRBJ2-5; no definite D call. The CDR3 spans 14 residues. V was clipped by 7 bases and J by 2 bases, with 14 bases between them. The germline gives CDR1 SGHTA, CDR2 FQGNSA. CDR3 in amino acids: CASTLRLRQETQYF. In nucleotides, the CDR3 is TGTGCCAGCACCTTGAGATTGCGGCAAGAGACCCAGTACTTC. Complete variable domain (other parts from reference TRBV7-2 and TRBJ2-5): GAGVSQSPSNKVTEKGKDVELRCDPISGHTALYWYRQSLGQGLEFLIYFQGNSAPDKSGLPSDRFSAERTGGSVSTLTIQRTQQEDSAVYLCASTLRLRQETQYFGPGTRLLVL.

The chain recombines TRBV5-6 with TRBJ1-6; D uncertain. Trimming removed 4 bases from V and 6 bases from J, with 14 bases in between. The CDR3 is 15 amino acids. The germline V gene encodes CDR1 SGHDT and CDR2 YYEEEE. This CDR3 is CASSPGLLCNSPLHF. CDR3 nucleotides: TGTGCCAGCAGCCCCGGGCTCCTTTGTAATTCACCCCTCCACTTT.

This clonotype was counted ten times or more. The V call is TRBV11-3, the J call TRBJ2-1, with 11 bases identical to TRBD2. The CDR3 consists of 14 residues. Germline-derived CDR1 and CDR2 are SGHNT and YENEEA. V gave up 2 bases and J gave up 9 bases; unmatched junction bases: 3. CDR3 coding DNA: TGTGCCAGCAGCTTATTAGGACTAGCGGGTGAGCAGTTCTTC. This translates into CASSLLGLAGEQFF.

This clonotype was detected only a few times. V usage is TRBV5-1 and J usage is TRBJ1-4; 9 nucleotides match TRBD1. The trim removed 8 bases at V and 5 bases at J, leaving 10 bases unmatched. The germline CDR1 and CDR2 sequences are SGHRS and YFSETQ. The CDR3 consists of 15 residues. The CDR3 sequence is CASHAGTGHNEKLFF. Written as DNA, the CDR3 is TGCGCCAGTCACGCCGGGACAGGGCACAATGAAAAACTGTTTTTT.

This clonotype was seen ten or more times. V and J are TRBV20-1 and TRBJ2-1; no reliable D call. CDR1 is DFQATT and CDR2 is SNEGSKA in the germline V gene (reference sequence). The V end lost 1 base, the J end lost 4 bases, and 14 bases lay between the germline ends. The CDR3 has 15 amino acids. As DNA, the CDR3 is TGCAGTGCTAGAGGGGGTCCTGGGATTTACAATGAGCAGTTCTTC. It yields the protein CSARGGPGIYNEQFF.

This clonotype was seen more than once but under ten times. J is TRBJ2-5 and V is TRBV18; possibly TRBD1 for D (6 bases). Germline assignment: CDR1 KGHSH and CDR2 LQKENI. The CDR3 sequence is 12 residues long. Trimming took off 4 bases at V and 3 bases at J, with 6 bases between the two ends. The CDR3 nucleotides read TGTGCCAGCTCACAGGGGGAAGAGACCCAGTACTTC. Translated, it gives CASSQGEETQYF.

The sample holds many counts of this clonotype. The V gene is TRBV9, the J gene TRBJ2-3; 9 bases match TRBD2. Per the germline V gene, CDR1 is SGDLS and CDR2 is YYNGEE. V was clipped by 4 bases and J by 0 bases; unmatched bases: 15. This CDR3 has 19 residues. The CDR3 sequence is CASSPMVLAGRPSTDTQYF. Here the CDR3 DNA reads TGTGCCAGCAGCCCTATGGTTCTAGCGGGGAGACCTAGCACAGATACGCAGTATTTT.

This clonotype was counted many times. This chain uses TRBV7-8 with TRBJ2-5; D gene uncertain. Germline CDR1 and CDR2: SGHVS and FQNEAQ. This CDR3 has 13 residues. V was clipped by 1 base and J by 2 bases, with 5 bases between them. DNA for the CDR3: TGTGCCAGCAGCTTAGGAACGCAAGAGACCCAGTACTTC. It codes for CASSLGTQETQYF.

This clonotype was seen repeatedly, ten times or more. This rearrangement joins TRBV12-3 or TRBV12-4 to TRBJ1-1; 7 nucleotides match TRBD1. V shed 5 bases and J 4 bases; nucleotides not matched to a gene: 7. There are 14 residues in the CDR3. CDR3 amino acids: CASSTRQGGTEAFF. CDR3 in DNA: TGTGCCAGCAGTACTAGACAGGGTGGCACTGAAGCTTTCTTT.

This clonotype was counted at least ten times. The CDR3 DNA reads as TGCGCCAGCAGTAGGGACAGGGCGCCGAACTATGGCTACACCTTC. This translates into CASSRDRAPNYGYTF. The V and J genes are TRBV5-1 and TRBJ1-2; 9 bases are a match to TRBD1. V dropped 5 bases and J dropped 2; count of bases not matched to a gene: 7. In germline, CDR1 is SGHRS, CDR2 YFSETQ. This CDR3 is 15 amino acids long. The full variable domain, with the rest looked up from reference TRBV5-1 and TRBJ1-2, is KAGVTQTPRYLIKTRGQQVTLSCSPISGHRSVSWYQQTPGQGLQFLFEYFSETQRNKGNFPGRFSGRQFSNSRSEMNVSTLELGDSALYLCASSRDRAPNYGYTFGSGTRLTVV.

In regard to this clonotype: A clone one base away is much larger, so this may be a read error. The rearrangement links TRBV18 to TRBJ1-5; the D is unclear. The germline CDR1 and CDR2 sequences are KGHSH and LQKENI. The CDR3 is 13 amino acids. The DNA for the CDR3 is TGTGCCAGCTCACCACAGGAAAATCGGCCCCAGCATTTT. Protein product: CASSPQENRPQHF.

The CDR3 nucleotides are TGTGCCAGCAGCCAAGATCCTAGCGGGGGAATCTACAATGAGCAGTTCTTC. Its translation is CASSQDPSGGIYNEQFF. V and J are TRBV14 and TRBJ2-1; 10 bases agree with TRBD2. V shed 0 bases and J 3 bases; nucleotides not matched to a gene: 5. CDR3 length: 17 amino acids. CDR1 and CDR2 from the germline V gene are SGHDN and FVKESK. Based on the CDR3 plus reference TRBV14 and TRBJ2-1, the full variable domain is EAGVTQFPSHSVIEKGQTVTLRCDPISGHDNLYWYRRVMGKEIKFLLHFVKESKQDESGMPNNRFLAERTGGTYSTLKVQPAELEDSGVYFCASSQDPSGGIYNEQFFGPGTRLTVL.

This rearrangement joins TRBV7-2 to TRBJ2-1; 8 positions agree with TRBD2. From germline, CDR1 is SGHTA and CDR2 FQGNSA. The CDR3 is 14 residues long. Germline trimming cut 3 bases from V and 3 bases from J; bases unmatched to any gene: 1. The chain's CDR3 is CASSFTSGYNEQFF. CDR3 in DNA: TGTGCCAGCAGCTTTACTAGCGGCTACAATGAGCAGTTCTTC. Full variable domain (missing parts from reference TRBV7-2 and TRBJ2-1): GAGVSQSPSNKVTEKGKDVELRCDPISGHTALYWYRQSLGQGLEFLIYFQGNSAPDKSGLPSDRFSAERTGGSVSTLTIQRTQQEDSAVYLCASSFTSGYNEQFFGPGTRLTVL.

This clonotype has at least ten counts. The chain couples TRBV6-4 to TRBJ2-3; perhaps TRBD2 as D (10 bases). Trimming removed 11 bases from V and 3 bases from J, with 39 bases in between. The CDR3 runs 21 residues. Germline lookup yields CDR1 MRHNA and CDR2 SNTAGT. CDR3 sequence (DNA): TGTGCCTCATGGGACAGGGACGGGTTGTTAGCGGGGGGACCTGGAACAGATACGCAGTATTTT. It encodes CASWDRDGLLAGGPGTDTQYF.

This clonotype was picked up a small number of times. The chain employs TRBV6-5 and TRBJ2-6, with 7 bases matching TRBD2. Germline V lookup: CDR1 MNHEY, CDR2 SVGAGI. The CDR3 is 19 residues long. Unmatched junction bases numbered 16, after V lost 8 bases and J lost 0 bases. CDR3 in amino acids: CASSLRFPGTTSGANVLTF. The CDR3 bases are TGTGCCAGCTCCCTAAGGTTTCCGGGGACTACCTCTGGGGCCAACGTCCTGACTTTC.